This T cell receptor beta chain was captured by sequencing in a study of Ad26.COV2.S vaccination and SARS-CoV-2 variants. Study details: Vaccine-arm donor from the placebo-controlled COV1001 Ad26.COV2.S trial. Ad26.COV2.S shots went into the muscle once or twice, 56 days apart. Broader study findings: From the TCR breadth and depth analyses, total T cell responses may have been underestimated.

Points on this clone: Its cognate antigen is unknown.

The V end was cut by 8 bases, the J end by 8 bases, with 12 bases between. The CDR3 has 12 amino acids. Germline V gene lookup returns CDR1 MGHDK and CDR2 SYGVNS. Clones were read by immunoSEQ multiplex PCR, and TCRdb kept only the in-frame ones, dropping some. Among roughly 700,000 clones listed, 89% were seen once. Treatment: over 15 received Ad26.COV2.S at low or high dose, single or two shots; several received placebo; per-sample allocation not given. Sample collection was performed on day 63 after the first vaccine or placebo injection. The donor's status was that of an adult aged 18-55 years in Boston.

The rearrangement links TRBV25-1 to TRBJ2-2; maybe TRBD2 (6 bases). The sequence was collected from a person between 18 and 59 years old who received the Ad26.COV2.S COVID-19 vaccine or a placebo. The sequenced sample was peripheral blood, obtained in a trial of Ad26.COV2.S vaccine versus placebo. The CDR3 is CASRGIVGELFF. CDR3 sequence (DNA): TGTGCCAGCCGGGGGATCGTAGGGGAGCTGTTTTTT.